This entry lists 21 T cell receptor beta chains sequenced from one sample in a study of blood T cells in healthy people across ages. The use of a sample-barcoded 5' primer and a J-beta primer mix characterized a second PCR of about 7 to 12 cycles. TCRdb fed the 5' RACE reads into MiXCR, producing one record per CDR3 protein. The sample includes 1,500,000 or so distinct CDR3 sequences, around 59% of them seen just once. The sample taken for sequencing was blood. The receptors were gathered from a man between 18 and 35 years old in good health.

The chain has TRBV7-9 and TRBJ2-5, with D maybe TRBD2 (6 bases). CDR3 length equals 13 residues. The V and J ends lost 5 bases and 2 bases respectively, with 9 bases between them. CDR1 SEHNR and CDR2 FQNEAQ come from the germline V gene (reference sequence). CDR3 residues: CASSDGRQETQYF. The CDR3 DNA reads as TGTGCCAGCAGCGACGGGAGACAAGAGACCCAGTACTTC.

A single count supports this clonotype. The genes are TRBV20-1 and TRBJ1-6, with 10 bases aligning to TRBD1. The CDR3 is 14 residues long. CDR1 is DFQATT and CDR2 is SNEGSKA in the germline V gene (reference sequence). V was pared by 3 bases and J by 7 bases, with 3 bases of the junction left unmatched. CDR3 sequence: CSARRGQGNSPLHF. The CDR3 DNA reads as TGCAGTGCTAGGAGGGGACAGGGGAATTCACCCCTCCACTTT.

DNA for the CDR3: TGTGCCAGCAGCTCCACAGGGTCTGGTATTACCCCCTATGGCTACACCTTC. Encoded protein: CASSSTGSGITPYGYTF. The V gene is TRBV7-9, the J gene TRBJ1-2; a weak D match, TRBD1 (6 bases). Germline CDR1 is SEHNR and CDR2 is FQNEAQ (reference sequence). This CDR3 has 17 residues. The V and J ends lost 4 bases and 4 bases respectively, with 22 bases between them.

This clonotype has just a few counts. The chain uses TRBV20-1 and TRBJ1-5, with a weak D call TRBD1 (6 bases). The germline V gene encodes CDR1 DFQATT and CDR2 SNEGSKA (reference sequence). The V and J ends lost 2 bases and 3 bases respectively, with 17 bases between them. The CDR3 length is 16 residues. The CDR3 here is CSARPTTGLINQPQHF. The CDR3 region has the DNA TGCAGTGCTAGACCTACCACAGGGTTGATCAATCAGCCCCAGCATTTT.

Of note for this clonotype: One end of the junction does not line up with germline, which may come from a read error. The chain combines TRBV20-1 with TRBJ2-2, with D maybe TRBD2 (7 bases). Germline assignment: CDR1 DFQATT and CDR2 SNEGSKA (reference sequence). CDR3 length equals 14 residues. The chain's CDR3 is CGAMPGGSTGELFF. CDR3 sequence (DNA): TGCGGTGCTATGCCGGGGGGCTCTACCGGGGAGCTGTTTTTT.

The rearrangement links TRBV25-1 to TRBJ1-1; D unclear. The CDR3 extends over 14 amino acids. V was cut by 2 bases and J by 1 base, with 8 bases left in between. Looked up from germline, CDR1 is MGHDK and CDR2 is SYGVNS. The CDR3 region has the DNA TGTGCCAGCAGTGAAGGGGTTTCGAACACTGAAGCTTTCTTT. Translation gives CASSEGVSNTEAFF.

The chain combines TRBV27 with TRBJ2-1, with D perhaps TRBD1 (7 bases). The ends were cut back, 2 bases at V and 6 bases at J, with 17 bases in the middle. Per germline, CDR1 MNHEY and CDR2 SMNVEV (reference sequence). There are 16 residues in the CDR3. The CDR3 loop is CASSLGAGGGFNEQFF. The CDR3 DNA reads as TGTGCCAGCAGTTTAGGGGCAGGGGGAGGTTTCAATGAGCAGTTCTTC.

The V call is TRBV28, the J call TRBJ2-5; 10 nucleotides align to TRBD2. The CDR3 has 16 amino acids. V trimming: 2 bases; J trimming: 4 bases; junction bases outside the gene matches: 7. Germline CDR1 reads MDHEN; CDR2 reads SYDVKM. CDR3 DNA: TGTGCCAGCAGTTTAGAACCCAGCGGGGGGGGAGAGACCCAGTACTTC. It encodes CASSLEPSGGGETQYF. Using reference TRBV28 and TRBJ2-5 for the parts outside the CDR3, the full variable domain is DVKVTQSSRYLVKRTGEKVFLECVQDMDHENMFWYRQDPGLGLRLIYFSYDVKMKEKGDIPEGYSVSREKKERFSLILESASTNQTSMYLCASSLEPSGGGETQYFGPGTRLLVL.

This clonotype was seen only a few times. V is TRBV5-1 and J is TRBJ2-7, with D perhaps given as TRBD1 or TRBD2 (6 bases each). The J call could be wrong; TRBJ2-5 is a better fit for the DNA end. The CDR3 consists of 15 residues. CDR1 and CDR2 from the germline V gene are SGHRS and YFSETQ. The CDR3 DNA reads as TGCGCCAGCGGATCTTCGGGGGACATCCAAGAGACCCAGTACTTC. Translated: CASGSSGDIQETQYF.

The rearrangement links TRBV7-9 to TRBJ1-2, with unresolved D. The V gene lost 0 bases and the J gene lost 8 bases, with 19 bases spanning the gap. Germline V lookup: CDR1 SEHNR, CDR2 FQNEAQ (reference sequence). CDR3 length: 16 amino acids. CDR3 loop: CASSLALTTGDQGYTF. The CDR3 DNA sequence: TGTGCCAGCAGCTTAGCCTTAACGACCGGCGATCAGGGCTACACCTTC.

J is TRBJ2-5 and V is TRBV4-2, with D possibly TRBD2 on 5 matching bases. There are 15 residues in the CDR3. From germline, CDR1 is LGHNA and CDR2 YNFKEQ. The V gene lost 0 bases and the J gene lost 1 base, with 9 bases spanning the gap. The CDR3 DNA follows: TGTGCCAGCAGCCAAGATCCGGGGAGCCAAGAGACCCAGTACTTC. This translates into CASSQDPGSQETQYF.

This clonotype was counted only a few times. The chain employs TRBV5-5 and TRBJ2-3; maybe TRBD2 (6 bases). Germline CDR1 is SGHKS and CDR2 is YYEKEE (reference sequence). Trimming removed 0 bases from V and 1 base from J, with 15 bases in between. This CDR3 region has 17 residues. The CDR3 sequence is CASSLAPSGSGTDTQYF. CDR3 DNA: TGTGCCAGCAGCTTGGCCCCGAGCGGGTCGGGCACAGATACGCAGTATTTT.

V and J are TRBV20-1 and TRBJ2-5, with D perhaps being TRBD1 or TRBD2 (5 bases each). Trimming removed 3 bases from V and 4 bases from J, with 18 bases in between. The CDR3 totals 15 residues. The germline V gene has CDR1 DFQATT and CDR2 SNEGSKA (reference sequence). Here the CDR3 DNA reads TGCAGTGCTAGCCAAAAGAGGGGCGAATTAGAGACCCAGTACTTC. Translating it yields CSASQKRGELETQYF.

The chain is built from TRBV4-3 and TRBJ2-4; TRBD1 agrees at 7 bases. The J call is doubtful: the DNA matches TRBJ2-5 better. Germline V gives CDR1 LGHNA, CDR2 YSLEER. This CDR3 has 13 residues. The CDR3 nucleotides are TGCGCCAGCAGCACCCGACAGGGTGAGACCCAGTACTTC. Encoded protein: CASSTRQGETQYF.

About this clonotype: At one end, the junction sequence differs from germline, possibly due to a read error. The chain joins TRBV11-2 to TRBJ2-1; 8 nucleotides agree with TRBD2. Matching the DNA end better, TRBJ2-7 makes the J call doubtful. Germline V lookup: CDR1 SGHAT, CDR2 FQNNGV. The CDR3 covers 15 residues. The CDR3 bases are TGTGCCAGTAGCTTAGTGGGACTAGACCAAAATGAGCAGTACTTC. It yields the protein CASSLVGLDQNEQYF.

The chain uses TRBV3-1 and TRBJ2-1, with 10 bases lining up with TRBD2. V lost 4 bases, J lost 7 bases, and 10 bases stayed unmatched. The CDR3 is made up of 16 amino acids. Germline V gene data show CDR1 as LGHDT and CDR2 as YNNKEL (reference sequence). The CDR3 bases are TGTGCCAGCAGCCTTCGAAGCGGGGGGGCAGCGAATGAGCAGTTCTTC. This encodes CASSLRSGGAANEQFF.

In its sample, this clonotype was seen a few times. This chain uses TRBV27 with TRBJ1-1, with 7 bases identical to TRBD1. Germline-derived CDR1 and CDR2 are MNHEY and SMNVEV (reference sequence). The CDR3 runs 14 residues. CDR3: CARQGKEINTEAFF. Here the CDR3 DNA reads TGTGCTCGACAGGGAAAAGAAATTAACACTGAAGCTTTCTTT.

The chain combines TRBV30 with TRBJ2-1, with D uncertain. This CDR3 spans 15 amino acids. The ends were cut back, 0 bases at V and 6 bases at J, with 15 bases in the middle. CDR1 is GTSNPN, CDR2 SVGIG, per germline (reference sequence). The CDR3 loop reads CAWSVMAILGNEQFF. The CDR3 coding sequence is TGTGCCTGGAGTGTAATGGCTATCCTTGGCAATGAGCAGTTCTTC. Supplemented by reference TRBV30 and TRBJ2-1, the full variable domain reads SQTIHQWPATLVQPVGSPLSLECTVEGTSNPNLYWYRQAAGRGLQLLFYSVGIGQISSEVPQNLSASRPQDRQFILSSKKLLLSDSGFYLCAWSVMAILGNEQFFGPGTRLTVL.

The V and J genes are TRBV27 and TRBJ2-4; possibly TRBD1 for D (6 bases). Germline V gene lookup returns CDR1 MNHEY and CDR2 SMNVEV (reference sequence). The length of the CDR3 is 12 residues. V was pared by 6 bases and J by 15 bases, with 18 bases between. The CDR3 nucleotides are TGTGCCAGCAGCCCCCCGTCAGGGGCCCCGTACTTC. Its protein is CASSPPSGAPYF.

The rearrangement joins TRBV4-3 to TRBJ2-7, with D maybe TRBD1 (5 bases). V lost 4 bases and J lost 5, with 18 bases in between. Germline-derived CDR1 and CDR2 are LGHNA and YSLEER. This CDR3 comprises 15 residues. The CDR3, as DNA: TGCGCCAGCAGCCTTTCGCGGCAGGGTTCGGACGAGCAGTACTTC. This encodes CASSLSRQGSDEQYF.

The chain recombines TRBV11-2 with TRBJ2-3; a weak D match, TRBD2 (5 bases). The CDR3 extends over 15 amino acids. Germline lookup yields CDR1 SGHAT and CDR2 FQNNGV. The germline V and J ends were trimmed by 1 base and 2 bases, with 10 bases remaining between them. CDR3 DNA: TGTGCCAGCAGCTTAGGACTACCCAACACAGATACGCAGTATTTT. This encodes CASSLGLPNTDTQYF. The whole variable domain, filled in from reference TRBV11-2 and TRBJ2-3, reads EAGVAQSPRYKIIEKRQSVAFWCNPISGHATLYWYQQILGQGPKLLIQFQNNGVVDDSQLPKDRFSAERLKGVDSTLKIQPAKLEDSAVYLCASSLGLPNTDTQYFGPGTRLTVL.